This entry lists 9 T cell receptor beta chains sequenced from one sample in a study of cytomegalovirus exposure and HLA in healthy donors. The PCR used 60 Vbeta and 13 Jbeta primers. The data were produced by immunoSEQ multiplex PCR, yet TCRdb's version contains in-frame clones alone and is incomplete. The sample lists under 200,000 clones, roughly 85% occurring once. The sample consisted of PBMCs. The receptors derive from a woman in her thirties in good health and CMV-seronegative.

The chain employs TRBV5-6 and TRBJ2-4; TRBD1 matches at 10 bases. The CDR3 has 16 residues. Germline V lookup: CDR1 SGHDT, CDR2 YYEEEE. With 4 bases clipped from V and 1 base from J, the junction kept 5 bases outside the gene matches. The CDR3 spells CASSVTGQGAKNIQYF. The CDR3 DNA reads TGTGCCAGCAGCGTAACGGGACAGGGGGCCAAAAACATTCAGTACTTC. The full variable domain, in which reference TRBV5-6 and TRBJ2-4 provide the parts outside the CDR3, is DAGVTQSPTHLIKTRGQQVTLRCSPKSGHDTVSWYQQALGQGPQFIFQYYEEEERQRGNFPDRFSGHQFPNYSSELNVNALLLGDSALYLCASSVTGQGAKNIQYFGAGTRLSVL.

The chain recombines TRBV5-4 with TRBJ1-2; a possible D gene is TRBD1 (5 bases). V was cut by 4 bases and J by 7 bases, with 20 bases left in between. The CDR3 is made up of 15 amino acids. Looked up from germline, CDR1 is SGHNT and CDR2 is YYREEE (reference sequence). CDR3 residues: CASSAESGFWSGYTF. The CDR3 coding sequence is TGTGCCAGCAGCGCCGAGTCAGGGTTCTGGTCTGGCTACACCTTC.

This sequence joins TRBV7-9 and TRBJ2-7, with TRBD2 matching over 7 bases. Germline V gives CDR1 SEHNR, CDR2 FQNEAQ (reference sequence). CDR3 length equals 13 residues. Losses at the gene ends were 5 bases for V and 7 bases for J; bases not matched to a gene: 8. In DNA form, the CDR3 reads TGTGCCAGCAGCCCGCGGGAGATCTTGGAGCAGTACTTC. The encoded protein is CASSPREILEQYF. The full variable domain, with the rest looked up from reference TRBV7-9 and TRBJ2-7, is DTGVSQNPRHKITKRGQNVTFRCDPISEHNRLYWYRQTLGQGPEFLTYFQNEAQLEKSRLLSDRFSAERPKGSFSTLEIQRTEQGDSAMYLCASSPREILEQYFGPGTRLTVT.

This chain connects TRBV6-4 to TRBJ2-3; 7 bases are shared with TRBD1. Germline V gives CDR1 MRHNA, CDR2 SNTAGT. V lost 5 bases to trimming and J lost 1 base; unmatched junction nucleotides: 6. This CDR3 is 15 amino acids long. The CDR3 here is CASSLGGLGTDTQYF. CDR3 nucleotide sequence: TGTGCCAGCAGTCTAGGGGGCTTGGGCACAGATACGCAGTATTTT.

V usage is TRBV7-9 and J usage is TRBJ2-3, with D perhaps matching TRBD1 (6 bases). Germline-derived CDR1 and CDR2 are SEHNR and FQNEAQ (reference sequence). Trimming cost V 6 bases and J 2 bases, with 18 bases left between them. This CDR3 comprises 16 residues. The CDR3 protein is CASRRPRGDDTDTQYF. The CDR3 DNA follows: TGTGCCAGCAGACGACCCAGGGGAGATGACACAGATACGCAGTATTTT.

V and J are TRBV27 and TRBJ2-2, with 8 bases matching TRBD2. Looked up from germline, CDR1 is MNHEY and CDR2 is SMNVEV (reference sequence). This CDR3 has 14 residues. Trimming cost V 7 bases and J 7 bases; bases outside gene matches: 8. The CDR3 DNA sequence: TGTGCCAGCAAAAGGACTAGCTACGGCGGGGAGCTGTTTTTT. This translates into CASKRTSYGGELFF.

The chain combines TRBV5-1 with TRBJ2-7, with D possibly being TRBD1 (5 bases). V was cut by 3 bases and J by 7 bases, with 17 bases left in between. The CDR3 runs 14 residues. Germline CDR1 and CDR2: SGHRS and YFSETQ. The chain's CDR3 is CASSSTQGLGEQYF. CDR3 in DNA: TGCGCCAGCAGCTCAACCCAGGGTCTGGGGGAGCAGTACTTC.

The chain couples TRBV5-1 to TRBJ1-1, with D possibly TRBD1 on 5 matching bases. The V and J ends lost 7 bases and 1 base respectively, with 20 bases between them. The CDR3 runs 16 residues. Germline V gene data show CDR1 as SGHRS and CDR2 as YFSETQ. The CDR3 loop is CASSTGGSRGNTEAFF. The CDR3 nucleotides are TGCGCCAGCTCGACGGGGGGGAGCAGAGGGAACACTGAAGCTTTCTTT.

The chain is built from TRBV2 and TRBJ1-4; TRBD1 matches at 7 bases. V lost 6 bases, J lost 4 bases, and 2 bases stayed unmatched. Germline CDR1 SNHLY, CDR2 FYNNEI. CDR3 size: 13 residues. Here the CDR3 reads CASRGTVNEKLFF. As DNA, the CDR3 is TGTGCCAGCAGGGGGACAGTTAATGAAAAACTGTTTTTT. The full variable domain, rest sourced from reference TRBV2 and TRBJ1-4, is EPEVTQTPSHQVTQMGQEVILRCVPISNHLYFYWYRQILGQKVEFLVSFYNNEISEKSEIFDDQFSVERPDGSNFTLKIRSTKLEDSAMYFCASRGTVNEKLFFGSGTQLSVL.